This entry lists 22 T cell receptor beta chains sequenced from one sample in a study of blood T cell repertoires in COVID-19. Sequencing was performed with immunoSEQ multiplex PCR; in TCRdb, only in-frame clones are kept and a portion is missing. The sample carries 100,000 to 150,000 clones, more than 80% recorded once. The sample consisted of peripheral blood. These receptors were taken from a woman aged 55-75 years with acute or convalescent COVID-19.

The J gene is TRBJ2-7, the V gene TRBV9; 9 nucleotides align to TRBD1. J was trimmed by 0 bases and V by 3 bases; bases with no gene match: 1. Germline V lookup: CDR1 SGDLS, CDR2 YYNGEE. The CDR3 runs 14 residues. The CDR3: CASSEGQGSYEQYF. CDR3 DNA sequence: TGTGCCAGCAGCGAGGGACAGGGCTCCTACGAGCAGTACTTC.

This chain joins TRBV6-4 and TRBJ2-3, with a weak D call TRBD1 (6 bases). V lost 0 bases to trimming and J lost 4 bases, with 8 bases between them. Germline values: CDR1 MRHNA, CDR2 SNTAGT. The CDR3 spans 14 residues. CDR3 sequence (DNA): TGTGCCAGCAGTGACTCCGGACAGCCAGATACGCAGTATTTT. Protein sequence: CASSDSGQPDTQYF.

This clone occurred a few times. The chain carries TRBV25-1 and TRBJ2-7; 10 bases agree with TRBD1. V was pared by 2 bases and J by 3 bases, with 7 bases of the junction left unmatched. The germline CDR1 and CDR2 sequences are MGHDK and SYGVNS. The CDR3 length is 16 residues. DNA for the CDR3: TGTGCCAGCAGTGAACCTCCGGGACAGGGGAGCTACGAGCAGTACTTC. As protein: CASSEPPGQGSYEQYF.

The chain joins TRBV14 to TRBJ1-2, with D uncertain. Germline V CDR1 and CDR2: SGHDN, FVKESK. V was pared by 4 bases and J by 8 bases, with 11 bases between. This CDR3 has 12 amino acids. The CDR3 region is CASSLGGEGYTF. For the CDR3, the DNA is TGTGCCAGCAGCCTAGGAGGAGAGGGCTACACCTTC.

This chain connects TRBV29-1 to TRBJ1-1, with a possible D match to TRBD1 (6 bases). The V gene's germline CDR1 is SQVTM and CDR2 ANQGSEA. Trimming removed 6 bases from V and 4 bases from J, with 15 bases in between. This CDR3 comprises 13 residues. Here the CDR3 reads CSVYREGSTEAFF. The CDR3 bases are TGCAGCGTATACAGGGAAGGGAGCACTGAAGCTTTCTTT.

Here the CDR3 DNA reads TGTGCCAGCTCACCACCGACAAAGGGGCGAGAGACCCAGTACTTC. It is translated as CASSPPTKGRETQYF. The chain combines TRBV18 with TRBJ2-5, with a possible D match to TRBD1 (5 bases). CDR1 and CDR2 (germline): KGHSH, LQKENI. V lost 0 bases to trimming and J lost 4 bases, with 12 bases between them. The CDR3 covers 15 residues.

This clone was seen once. The V and J genes are TRBV2 and TRBJ1-3; a possible D gene is TRBD1 (5 bases). Trimming took off 8 bases at V and 4 bases at J, with 9 bases between the two ends. The CDR3 is made up of 12 amino acids. Germline V gives CDR1 SNHLY, CDR2 FYNNEI. The CDR3 protein is CASGRVGNTIYF. CDR3 coding DNA: TGTGCCAGCGGCAGGGTAGGAAACACCATATATTTT.

The DNA of the CDR3 is TGTGCCAGCCGCAGGGGGGATTCACCCCTCCACTTT. Its protein is CASRRGDSPLHF. This chain links TRBV27 with TRBJ1-6; 7 nucleotides agree with TRBD1. V trimming: 8 bases; J trimming: 8 bases; junction bases outside the gene matches: 3. The V gene's germline CDR1 is MNHEY and CDR2 SMNVEV (reference sequence). The CDR3 covers 12 residues.

This clone was picked up one time. J is TRBJ1-4 and V is TRBV3-1 (or the pseudogene TRBV3-2); a possible D gene is TRBD1 (6 bases). The ends were cut back, 1 base at V and 7 bases at J, with 13 bases in the middle. Germline loops: CDR1 LGHDT, CDR2 YNNKEL (reference sequence). The CDR3 sequence is 15 residues long. The DNA for the CDR3 is TGTGCCAGCAGCCAAGGCGGGGGGCAGGCTGAAAAACTGTTTTTT. This gives the protein CASSQGGGQAEKLFF.

The chain uses TRBV7-3 and TRBJ1-6; D not certain. Germline values: CDR1 SGHTA, CDR2 FQGTGA. The CDR3 runs to 13 residues. Trimming removed 5 bases at V and 15 bases at J, with 17 bases between. CDR3 protein: CASSTKNRSILHF. DNA of the CDR3: TGTGCCAGCAGCACAAAGAACAGAAGCATCCTCCACTTT.

V is TRBV5-1 and J is TRBJ1-3, with D uncertain. The CDR3 sequence is 15 residues long. Per the germline V gene, CDR1 is SGHRS and CDR2 is YFSETQ. Deletions cut 4 bases from V and 0 bases from J, with 11 bases between. This chain's CDR3 is CASSQDAGSGNTIYF. The DNA for the CDR3 is TGCGCCAGCAGCCAAGACGCAGGCTCTGGAAACACCATATATTTT.

This chain joins TRBV30 and TRBJ2-3, with 9 bases lining up with TRBD2. The CDR3 length is 17 residues. Losses at the gene ends were 4 bases for V and 1 base for J; bases not matched to a gene: 12. The germline V gene has CDR1 GTSNPN and CDR2 SVGIG (reference sequence). In DNA form, the CDR3 reads TGTGCCTGGACCTTAGCGGGGGCGTTCCGAGGCACAGATACGCAGTATTTT. Translation: CAWTLAGAFRGTDTQYF.

This clone came up once. The chain carries TRBV9 and TRBJ1-2, with 8 bases lining up with TRBD1. With V trimmed by 5 bases and J by 7 bases, 10 bases remained unmatched. CDR3 length equals 14 residues. Germline lookup yields CDR1 SGDLS and CDR2 YYNGEE. The CDR3 loop reads CASRPDRGVGGYTF. The CDR3 region has the DNA TGTGCCAGCAGGCCAGACAGGGGAGTCGGTGGCTACACCTTC. Combining the CDR3 with reference TRBV9 and TRBJ1-2 gives the whole variable domain DSGVTQTPKHLITATGQRVTLRCSPRSGDLSVYWYQQSLDQGLQFLIQYYNGEERAKGNILERFSAQQFPDLHSELNLSSLELGDSALYFCASRPDRGVGGYTFGSGTRLTVV.

The chain combines TRBV5-4 with TRBJ1-1; TRBD1 aligns across 11 bases. Germline trimming cut 0 bases from V and 4 bases from J; bases unmatched to any gene: 5. Germline V lookup: CDR1 SGHNT, CDR2 YYREEE (reference sequence). The CDR3 runs to 16 residues. Here the CDR3 DNA reads TGTGCCAGCAGCTTGGCAATTGGGACAGGGGGCACTGAAGCTTTCTTT. This translates into CASSLAIGTGGTEAFF. The whole variable domain, filled in from reference TRBV5-4 and TRBJ1-1, reads ETGVTQSPTHLIKTRGQQVTLRCSSQSGHNTVSWYQQALGQGPQFIFQYYREEENGRGNFPPRFSGLQFPNYSSELNVNALELDDSALYLCASSLAIGTGGTEAFFGQGTRLTVV.

The chain links TRBV7-6 to TRBJ2-5; the match to TRBD2 covers 9 bases. This CDR3 region has 16 residues. V shed 0 bases and J 1 base; nucleotides not matched to a gene: 3. Germline-derived CDR1 and CDR2 are SGHVS and FNYEAQ. The CDR3 is CASSLASGGFQETQYF. CDR3 sequence (DNA): TGTGCCAGCAGCTTAGCTAGCGGGGGTTTCCAAGAGACCCAGTACTTC.

This chain links TRBV7-2 with TRBJ2-4, with 11 bases fitting TRBD1. The CDR3 extends over 15 amino acids. J lost 7 bases, V lost 4 bases, and 6 bases had no gene match. Germline V gene lookup returns CDR1 SGHTA and CDR2 FQGNSA. In nucleotides, the CDR3 is TGTGCCAGCAGCTCCGGGACAGGGGGTTATAACATTCAGTACTTC. This translates into CASSSGTGGYNIQYF. The full variable domain, with the rest looked up from reference TRBV7-2 and TRBJ2-4, is GAGVSQSPSNKVTEKGKDVELRCDPISGHTALYWYRQSLGQGLEFLIYFQGNSAPDKSGLPSDRFSAERTGGSVSTLTIQRTQQEDSAVYLCASSSGTGGYNIQYFGAGTRLSVL.

The chain combines TRBV5-1 with TRBJ1-3, with D hard to call. Trimming cost V 1 base and J 4 bases, with 12 bases left between them. The germline V gene has CDR1 SGHRS and CDR2 YFSETQ. The CDR3 extends over 15 amino acids. The CDR3 DNA reads TGCGCCAGCAGCTTGACCGCCTCGGAGGGAAACACCATATATTTT. This sequence encodes CASSLTASEGNTIYF.

This clone was seen only once. The CDR3 here is CASSLEGTGRDEQFF. CDR3 DNA sequence: TGTGCCAGCAGCCTAGAAGGGACAGGGCGAGATGAGCAGTTCTTC. The chain is built from TRBV3-1 (or the pseudogene TRBV3-2) and TRBJ2-1; 9 bases align to TRBD1. Trimming took 4 bases from V and 8 from J; bases not matched to a gene: 9. CDR1 is LGHDT, CDR2 YNNKEL, per germline (reference sequence). CDR3 length: 15 amino acids.

The rearrangement joins TRBV19 to TRBJ1-1, with TRBD1 as a possible D gene (6 bases). The CDR3 length is 13 residues. Trimming cost V 6 bases and J 5 bases, with 13 bases left between them. Germline V gives CDR1 LNHDA, CDR2 SQIVND (reference sequence). CDR3 residues: CASSYRERTEAFF. The CDR3 DNA reads as TGTGCCAGTAGCTACAGGGAGCGAACTGAAGCTTTCTTT. The full variable domain, with the rest looked up from reference TRBV19 and TRBJ1-1, is DGGITQSPKYLFRKEGQNVTLSCEQNLNHDAMYWYRQDPGQGLRLIYYSQIVNDFQKGDIAEGYSVSREKKESFPLTVTSAQKNPTAFYLCASSYRERTEAFFGQGTRLTVV.

This chain connects TRBV24-1 to TRBJ1-2; D may be TRBD1 (5 bases). The CDR3 is 13 amino acids. Germline V gives CDR1 KGHDR, CDR2 SFDVKD. The V end lost 2 bases, the J end lost 8 bases, and 11 bases lay between the germline ends. Here the CDR3 reads CATSDSGHNGYTF. The CDR3 DNA sequence: TGTGCCACCAGTGATTCCGGACATAACGGCTACACCTTC.

This chain joins TRBV9 and TRBJ1-4, with unresolved D. This CDR3 has 14 amino acids. V shed 2 bases and J shed 0 bases, with 5 bases lying between them. Germline CDR1 is SGDLS and CDR2 is YYNGEE. CDR3 coding DNA: TGTGCCAGCAGCGTCACGGCAACTAATGAAAAACTGTTTTTT. Amino acids: CASSVTATNEKLFF. The full variable domain, with the rest looked up from reference TRBV9 and TRBJ1-4, is DSGVTQTPKHLITATGQRVTLRCSPRSGDLSVYWYQQSLDQGLQFLIQYYNGEERAKGNILERFSAQQFPDLHSELNLSSLELGDSALYFCASSVTATNEKLFFGSGTQLSVL.

This clone was counted once. This chain joins TRBV21-1 and TRBJ1-2; TRBD1 is taken as the D call from the table, unchecked against the DNA. TRBV21-1 has pseudogene status. The CDR3 covers 19 residues. The CDR3 DNA sequence: TGTGCCAGCAGCGAAAAAAGAAAAGACAGGGGTCAGTTGGACTATGGCTACACCTTC. This encodes CASSEKRKDRGQLDYGYTF.